This T cell receptor (beta chain) was found in a study of cytomegalovirus exposure and HLA in healthy donors. Broader study findings: Cytomegalovirus status was reportedly diagnosed by the classifier with high specificity and sensitivity. Cytomegalovirus association was listed for about 170 TCR beta chains. Rarity characterized most TCR sequences, yet some public TCRs appeared in many donors. The CMV antigen specificity of a few CMV-associated chains was confirmed through in vitro analysis.

Profiled with immunoSEQ multiplex PCR; TCRdb holds only in-frame clones, not every one. The repertoire holds 130,000 to 150,000 clones, with about 90% as singletons. About this clone: Its antigen is not known.

This sequence was found in a woman aged 18-29 years in good health and CMV-seropositive. The sample comprised PBMCs.

The chain's CDR3 is CASALGGATDTQYF. The CDR3 coding sequence is TGTGCCAGCGCACTCGGGGGGGCGACAGATACGCAGTATTTT. The V gene is TRBV27, the J gene TRBJ2-3, with 8 bases that match TRBD2. Germline CDR1 MNHEY, CDR2 SMNVEV (reference sequence). CDR3 length: 14 residues. Unmatched junction bases numbered 7, after V lost 8 bases and J lost 3 bases.